This is a list of T cell receptor beta chains from one sample in a study of CD8 T cells in ankylosing spondylitis. TCRdb itself ran the 5' RACE reads through MiXCR, one entry per CDR3 protein. The sample has a few hundred thousand distinct CDR3 sequences, 20% to 25% seen once. Sequencing was done on a sample of blood, either unsorted or a sorted T cell fraction (not recorded which). These TCRs come from a male donor with ankylosing spondylitis. The CDR3 runs from the conserved cysteine through the conserved F or W. The D gene is left open where the match is weak. Clone size, where shown, is once, few, many, or a class for clones that have expanded.

-,TRBV7-2,TRBJ2-7,TRBD2,CASSLRLAGGRSYEQYF,TGTGCCAGCAGCCTGAGACTAGCGGGGGGGCGCTCCTACGAGCAGTACTTC
-,TRBV3-1,TRBJ2-1,-,CASSPYRNEQFF,TGTGCCAGCAGCCCGTATCGGAATGAGCAGTTCTTC
-,TRBV7-2,TRBJ1-2,-,CASSAGNGYTF,TGTGCCAGCAGCGCAGGGAATGGCTACACCTTC
-,TRBV12-3/TRBV12-4,TRBJ1-3,TRBD1,CASSSDRDGNTIYF,TGTGCCAGCAGTTCGGACAGGGATGGAAACACCATATATTTT
-,TRBV3-1,TRBJ2-1,TRBD2,CASNHRTSGNNEQFF,TGTGCCAGCAACCATCGGACTAGCGGGAATAATGAGCAGTTCTTC
few,TRBV7-3,TRBJ2-1,TRBD1,CASSSQGGTGGASYNEQFF,TGTGCCAGCAGCTCTCAAGGGGGCACTGGCGGTGCCTCCTACAATGAGCAGTTCTTC
few,TRBV29-1,TRBJ2-2,-,CSVEKRTNTGELFF,TGCAGCGTTGAAAAGCGGACTAACACCGGGGAGCTGTTTTTT
-,TRBV11-1,TRBJ2-3,TRBD1,CASSSWTGATDTQYF,TGTGCCAGCAGCTCCTGGACAGGAGCAACAGATACGCAGTATTTT
-,TRBV6-2/TRBV6-3,TRBJ2-7,-,CASSLQQGRSTYEQYF,TGTGCCAGCAGCTTACAACAGGGTCGATCCACCTACGAGCAGTACTTC
few,TRBV12-3/TRBV12-4,TRBJ2-1,TRBD2,CASSLAWGTSDHNEQFF,TGTGCCAGCAGTTTAGCGTGGGGGACTAGCGACCACAATGAGCAGTTCTTC
few,TRBV20-1,TRBJ1-2,-,CSASAPEGAHGYTF,TGCAGTGCTAGTGCCCCGGAAGGGGCACATGGCTACACCTTC
few,TRBV5-1,TRBJ2-1,TRBD1,CASWIGTGAYNEQFF,TGCGCCAGCTGGATCGGGACAGGGGCCTACAATGAGCAGTTCTTC
-,TRBV9,TRBJ2-2,TRBD2,CASSVTSGSRELFF,TGTGCCAGCAGCGTGACTAGCGGGAGCCGGGAGCTGTTTTTT
many,TRBV12-3/TRBV12-4,TRBJ2-5,TRBD2,CASSSGAGGTPETQYF,TGTGCCAGCAGTTCGGGGGCGGGGGGAACCCCAGAGACCCAGTACTTC
many,TRBV29-1,TRBJ1-1,-,CSVRGPTDGNTEAFF,TGCAGCGTACGGGGTCCGACGGACGGCAACACTGAAGCTTTCTTT
-,TRBV7-3,TRBJ1-5,TRBD1,CASSRPGQQTPSHF,TGTGCCAGCAGCAGACCGGGACAGCAAACTCCCTCGCATTTT
-,TRBV11-3,TRBJ2-2,-,CASSPPSGGWTGELFF,TGTGCCAGCAGCCCCCCCTCAGGAGGGTGGACCGGGGAGCTGTTTTTT
-,TRBV7-2,TRBJ2-7,-,CASSFRRGFGYEQYF,TGTGCCAGCAGCTTTAGACGGGGGTTCGGTTACGAGCAGTACTTC
-,TRBV6-4,TRBJ1-5,TRBD1,CASSDPQGKSYSNQPQHF,TGTGCCAGCAGTGACCCACAGGGGAAGTCCTATAGCAATCAGCCCCAGCATTTT
few,TRBV6-1,TRBJ2-7,TRBD1,CASRPNRGHSYEQYF,TGTGCCAGCAGACCGAACAGGGGTCACTCCTACGAGCAGTACTTC
few,TRBV20-1,TRBJ1-3,TRBD1,CSAREDGTGGFGNTIYF,TGCAGTGCTAGAGAAGATGGGACAGGGGGTTTTGGAAACACCATATATTTT
-,TRBV4-3,TRBJ2-1,TRBD2,CASSQDAGEAYNEQFF,TGCGCCAGCAGCCAAGATGCGGGAGAGGCCTACAATGAGCAGTTCTTC
few,TRBV20-1,TRBJ1-5,-,CSAREREGQPQHF,TGCAGTGCTAGAGAAAGGGAAGGACAGCCCCAGCATTTT
-,TRBV5-1,TRBJ2-1,TRBD1,CASSIGDRDQNEQFF,TGCGCCAGCAGCATCGGGGACAGGGACCAAAATGAGCAGTTCTTC
-,TRBV20-1,TRBJ2-5,-,CSARDNREWGETQYF,TGCAGTGCTAGAGATAACCGGGAGTGGGGAGAGACCCAGTACTTC